A single T cell receptor (beta chain) is shown here with its context. This entry comes from a study of blood T cells in healthy people across ages. V lost 0 bases, J lost 4 bases, and 7 bases lay in between. The germline V gene encodes CDR1 LNHNV and CDR2 YYDKDF (reference sequence). CDR3 length: 14 amino acids. Sample-barcoded 5' priming and a J-beta primer mix drove a second PCR of 7 to 11 cycles. Carrying 12 random nucleotides, a template-switch adaptor labeled each individual cDNA molecule. TCRdb processed the 5' RACE reads anew with MiXCR; each CDR3 protein has one entry. The sample has approximately 960,000 distinct CDR3 sequences, almost 30% seen once. This sample also belongs to another study, concerning T cells of mothers and their children. That publication notes: Sequencing returned over 8 million TCR beta CDR3 reads per mother and about 3 million per child.

The J gene is TRBJ2-1, the V gene TRBV15; D unclear. The sequence derives from a woman between 35 and 50 years old in good health. The source material was blood. CDR3 in amino acids: CATSREARYNEQFF. Here the CDR3 DNA reads TGTGCCACCAGCAGAGAAGCCAGATACAATGAGCAGTTCTTC. Complete variable domain (other parts from reference TRBV15 and TRBJ2-1): DAMVIQNPRYQVTQFGKPVTLSCSQTLNHNVMYWYQQKSSQAPKLLFHYYDKDFNNEADTPDNFQSRRPNTSFCFLDIRSPGLGDTAMYLCATSREARYNEQFFGPGTRLTVL.